This passage covers 28 T cell receptor beta chains from one sample sequenced in a study of T cell responses to AZD1222 COVID-19 vaccine. The table came from immunoSEQ multiplex PCR; TCRdb's copy has only in-frame clones and leaves some out. The table lists approximately 140,000 clones, roughly 92% of them singletons. This material consisted of peripheral blood, taken 28 days after the second AZD1222 dose. These receptors originate from an adult who received the AZD1222 COVID-19 vaccine.

This chain links TRBV5-1 with TRBJ1-5; 7 bases fit TRBD1. Germline CDR1 reads SGHRS; CDR2 reads YFSETQ. V trimming: 2 bases; J trimming: 4 bases; junction bases outside the gene matches: 3. The CDR3 is 14 amino acids. The CDR3 sequence is CASSLGGNNQPQHF. In DNA form, the CDR3 reads TGCGCCAGCAGCTTAGGGGGCAATAATCAGCCCCAGCATTTT.

The chain is built from TRBV29-1 and TRBJ2-1, with 11 bases matching TRBD2. The CDR3 totals 13 residues. The germline V gene has CDR1 SQVTM and CDR2 ANQGSEA. The V segment lost 7 bases and the J segment 5 bases; nucleotides outside the gene matches: 4. Written as DNA, the CDR3 is TGCAGCGCTATGGGACTAGCGGACAATGAGCAGTTCTTC. It specifies CSAMGLADNEQFF.

The J gene is TRBJ1-2, the V gene TRBV6-6; D might be TRBD1 (6 bases). Germline CDR1 MNHNY, CDR2 SVGAGI (reference sequence). Trimming took 5 bases from V and 8 from J, leaving 18 bases between them. The CDR3 spans 14 residues. CDR3 in DNA: TGTGCCAGCAGTCCGTCGTGGGGGCTGGAAGGCTACACCTTC. Protein sequence: CASSPSWGLEGYTF.

The chain is built from TRBV6-5 and TRBJ1-6; maybe TRBD1 (6 bases). CDR1 and CDR2 from the germline V gene are MNHEY and SVGAGI. Deletions cut 0 bases from V and 6 bases from J, with 9 bases between. This CDR3 is 15 amino acids long. CDR3: CASSYSRDTNSPLHF. The CDR3 DNA sequence: TGTGCCAGCAGTTACTCGAGGGACACTAATTCACCCCTCCACTTT.

V usage is TRBV12-5 and J usage is TRBJ1-5; 8 nucleotides align to TRBD1. Trimming removed 2 bases from V and 3 bases from J; junction bases left unmatched: 3. Germline V CDR1 and CDR2: LGHNT, FRNRAP. The CDR3 totals 15 residues. CDR3 amino acids: CASGLRQGANQPQHF. The CDR3, as DNA: TGTGCTAGTGGTTTGCGGCAGGGGGCCAATCAGCCCCAGCATTTT.

The chain is built from TRBV28 and TRBJ1-2; no clear D. Germline CDR1 and CDR2: MDHEN and SYDVKM. The CDR3 spans 19 residues. V lost 7 bases and J 2 bases, leaving 29 bases between the germline ends. CDR3 amino acids: CASIRQVGSGEERNYGYTF. CDR3 coding DNA: TGTGCCAGCATCCGGCAGGTGGGTTCCGGAGAGGAAAGGAACTATGGCTACACCTTC.

The J gene is TRBJ1-1, the V gene TRBV3-1 (or the pseudogene TRBV3-2); 8 bases are a match to TRBD1. Germline-derived CDR1 and CDR2 are LGHDT and YNNKEL (reference sequence). The V gene end was trimmed by 5 bases and the J gene end by 8 bases; junction bases not matched to a gene: 4. The length of the CDR3 is 12 residues. CDR3 protein: CASSGQGGEAFF. CDR3 DNA sequence: TGTGCCAGCAGCGGACAGGGTGGAGAAGCTTTCTTT.

The chain is built from TRBV4-2 and TRBJ1-2, with a possible D match to TRBD1 (5 bases). V lost 0 bases and J 4 bases, leaving 15 bases between the germline ends. The CDR3 length is 16 residues. Germline loops: CDR1 LGHNA, CDR2 YNFKEQ. CDR3 in DNA: TGTGCCAGCAGCCAAGATCTTGGGGGAGGATTCTATGGCTACACCTTC. Its protein is CASSQDLGGGFYGYTF.

Written as DNA, the CDR3 is TGTGCCAGCAGTGAAGGACTAGCGGTCGATACGCAGTATTTT. It translates to CASSEGLAVDTQYF. The chain employs TRBV2 and TRBJ2-3; TRBD2 aligns across 9 bases. Germline assignment: CDR1 SNHLY and CDR2 FYNNEI. V dropped 1 base and J dropped 6; count of bases not matched to a gene: 2. The CDR3 totals 14 residues.

This chain uses TRBV19 with TRBJ1-6; TRBD1 matches 7 bases. This CDR3 is built from 20 residues. The V gene end was trimmed by 5 bases and the J gene end by 0 bases; junction bases not matched to a gene: 16. Germline V gene data show CDR1 as LNHDA and CDR2 as SQIVND (reference sequence). CDR3 coding DNA: TGTGCCAGTAGTGTTATGACAGGGCTGGATCCGAGCTCCTATAATTCACCCCTCCACTTT. The encoded protein is CASSVMTGLDPSSYNSPLHF.

The chain is built from TRBV19 and TRBJ2-7; 13 bases line up with TRBD2. Per germline, CDR1 LNHDA and CDR2 SQIVND (reference sequence). This CDR3 is built from 20 residues. V trimming: 5 bases; J trimming: 3 bases; junction bases outside the gene matches: 19. CDR3 in amino acids: CASSPYFAGLAGSNIYEQYF. In DNA form, the CDR3 reads TGTGCCAGTAGTCCCTATTTTGCGGGACTAGCGGGATCGAACATCTACGAGCAGTACTTC.

The J gene is TRBJ1-2, the V gene TRBV19; no definite D call. CDR1 is LNHDA and CDR2 is SQIVND in the germline V gene (reference sequence). The CDR3 is made up of 14 amino acids. The V gene lost 5 bases and the J gene lost 1 base, with 11 bases spanning the gap. The CDR3 coding sequence is TGTGCCAGTAGTCCCCTCGATAATAACTATGGCTACACCTTC. Amino acids: CASSPLDNNYGYTF.

The rearrangement joins TRBV24-1 to TRBJ2-3; 8 positions agree with TRBD2. The CDR3 spans 18 residues. The V gene end was trimmed by 2 bases and the J gene end by 0 bases; junction bases not matched to a gene: 9. Germline V gene lookup returns CDR1 KGHDR and CDR2 SFDVKD. CDR3 DNA sequence: TGTGCCACCAGTGATTCCGGGAGGGGGGGTACTAGCACAGATACGCAGTATTTT. Amino acid sequence: CATSDSGRGGTSTDTQYF.

The chain is built from TRBV7-3 and TRBJ1-6; D is undetermined. V was clipped by 1 base and J by 10 bases, with 17 bases between them. Germline CDR1 and CDR2: SGHTA and FQGTGA. The CDR3 covers 16 residues. The CDR3 sequence is CASSLKYSAKASPLHF. The CDR3 DNA reads as TGTGCCAGCAGCTTAAAATACAGTGCGAAGGCGTCACCCCTCCACTTT.

The chain has TRBV29-1 and TRBJ2-7, with D unresolved. V lost 7 bases and J 2 bases, leaving 18 bases between the germline ends. This CDR3 comprises 14 residues. Germline V gene lookup returns CDR1 SQVTM and CDR2 ANQGSEA. The CDR3 nucleotides are TGCAGCGCCAGACAAGGGCAGCTGACCTACGAGCAGTACTTC. Translated, it gives CSARQGQLTYEQYF.

The V call is TRBV27, the J call TRBJ2-1, with TRBD2 matching over 7 bases. The CDR3 is 14 amino acids. The germline CDR1 and CDR2 sequences are MNHEY and SMNVEV (reference sequence). The trim removed 5 bases at V and 6 bases at J, leaving 7 bases unmatched. CDR3 sequence (DNA): TGTGCCAGCAGTCCTGATCGGGGGGTCAATGAGCAGTTCTTC. Protein sequence: CASSPDRGVNEQFF.

CDR3 sequence reads: CASSEQTNSPLHF. The CDR3, as DNA: TGTGCCAGCAGTGAACAAACTAATTCACCCCTCCACTTT. The rearrangement uses TRBV25-1 and TRBJ1-6; D ambiguous. Germline CDR1 MGHDK, CDR2 SYGVNS. The ends were cut back, 2 bases at V and 6 bases at J, with 5 bases in the middle. The CDR3 runs to 13 residues.

This rearrangement joins TRBV18 to TRBJ2-1; TRBD2 agrees at 11 bases. Germline-derived CDR1 and CDR2 are KGHSH and LQKENI. Unmatched junction bases numbered 22, after V lost 3 bases and J lost 3 bases. This CDR3 has 22 amino acids. CDR3 protein: CASSPGTGIGLAGANYYNEQFF. The CDR3 nucleotides read TGTGCCAGCTCACCTGGGACAGGCATTGGACTAGCGGGTGCCAACTACTACAATGAGCAGTTCTTC.

This rearrangement joins TRBV10-3 to TRBJ2-7, with 8 bases matching TRBD2. CDR3 length: 15 amino acids. Germline V lookup: CDR1 ENHRY, CDR2 SYGVKD. J lost 6 bases, V lost 0 bases, and 7 bases had no gene match. CDR3 amino acids: CAISESGTRALEQYF. The CDR3, as DNA: TGTGCCATCAGTGAGTCTGGGACTAGGGCTCTCGAGCAGTACTTC.

The chain links TRBV9 to TRBJ2-1; D unclear. Germline V gene lookup returns CDR1 SGDLS and CDR2 YYNGEE. This CDR3 comprises 13 residues. V gave up 0 bases and J gave up 9 bases, with 10 bases separating them. CDR3 DNA: TGTGCCAGCAGCGTAGCCCATCTGGGTGAGCAGTTCTTC. Translating it yields CASSVAHLGEQFF.

V usage is TRBV7-3 and J usage is TRBJ2-3; weak D call: TRBD2 (7 bases). The CDR3 is made up of 17 amino acids. The V end was cut by 6 bases, the J end by 5 bases, with 24 bases between. Germline values: CDR1 SGHTA, CDR2 FQGTGA. In nucleotides, the CDR3 is TGTGCCAGCAGGAAAATAGTAAGGGGGAGGGCGAGAGATACGCAGTATTTT. It codes for CASRKIVRGRARDTQYF.

V gene TRBV9 combines with J gene TRBJ1-2; the D gene is possibly TRBD1 (5 bases). V gave up 4 bases and J gave up 3 bases, with 16 bases separating them. The CDR3 consists of 15 residues. The V gene's germline CDR1 is SGDLS and CDR2 YYNGEE. The DNA for the CDR3 is TGTGCCAGCAGCAGGGACGCCTGGGGGGACTATGGCTACACCTTC. Protein: CASSRDAWGDYGYTF. The full variable domain, completed using reference TRBV9 and TRBJ1-2, is DSGVTQTPKHLITATGQRVTLRCSPRSGDLSVYWYQQSLDQGLQFLIQYYNGEERAKGNILERFSAQQFPDLHSELNLSSLELGDSALYFCASSRDAWGDYGYTFGSGTRLTVV.

CDR3 coding DNA: TGTGCCAGCAGCCCCCTCCTTGGTACCGGGGAGCTGTTTTTT. Translating it yields CASSPLLGTGELFF. The V and J genes are TRBV7-3 and TRBJ2-2; D is unclear. The CDR3 consists of 14 residues. Trimming stripped 5 bases from V and 5 bases from J, with 12 bases between. Germline V gives CDR1 SGHTA, CDR2 FQGTGA.

The chain combines TRBV6-1 with TRBJ2-3; D possibly matches TRBD1 or TRBD2 (5 bases each). Trimming removed 2 bases at V and 0 bases at J, with 15 bases between. Germline V gives CDR1 MNHNS, CDR2 SASEGT. This CDR3 has 17 amino acids. The CDR3 loop reads CASSENGASSSTDTQYF. The DNA of the CDR3 is TGTGCCAGCAGTGAAAACGGGGCCAGCTCTAGCACAGATACGCAGTATTTT.

The gene calls are TRBV7-2 and TRBJ1-1, with D hard to call. Per the germline V gene, CDR1 is SGHTA and CDR2 is FQGNSA. With 4 bases removed from V and 0 bases from J, the gap between germline ends came to 12 bases. CDR3 length: 15 amino acids. This CDR3 reads CASSSRLSLNTEAFF. CDR3 coding DNA: TGTGCCAGCAGCTCCCGTCTAAGCCTGAACACTGAAGCTTTCTTT.

The chain combines TRBV7-9 with TRBJ2-7; no firm D call. CDR3 length: 14 residues. The germline V gene encodes CDR1 SEHNR and CDR2 FQNEAQ (reference sequence). V lost 1 base to trimming and J lost 3 bases, with 10 bases between them. The CDR3 reads CASSLGASDYEQYF. CDR3 DNA: TGTGCCAGCAGCTTAGGAGCGTCCGACTACGAGCAGTACTTC.

The chain is built from TRBV5-1 and TRBJ2-5; no firm D call. Germline assignment: CDR1 SGHRS and CDR2 YFSETQ. The CDR3 is made up of 13 amino acids. The V end lost 4 bases, the J end lost 5 bases, and 12 bases lay between the germline ends. The CDR3 nucleotides are TGCGCCAGCAGCGGAGTAAGGGCGGAGACCCAGTACTTC. This gives the protein CASSGVRAETQYF.

The J gene is TRBJ2-7, the V gene TRBV5-6; D unclear. The germline V and J ends were trimmed by 4 bases and 5 bases, with 10 bases remaining between them. Germline CDR1 and CDR2: SGHDT and YYEEEE. The CDR3 extends over 12 amino acids. The CDR3 bases are TGTGCCAGCAGCCTCGAAGTCCACGAGCAGTACTTC. This translates into CASSLEVHEQYF.